A single sample is the source of the 16 T cell receptor beta chains below, sequenced in a study of blood T cell repertoires in COVID-19 (dated by TCRdb to the early 2020s). Library creation used the immunoSEQ multiplex PCR assay. In TCRdb, the immuneACCESS table is reduced to in-frame sequences with V and J assigned. These tables do not hold every clone; where another copy was compared, an unresolved V gene accounts for under half, and the others remain unexplained. Across this sample there are 100,000 or so clones, with more than 75% seen only once. The ten most abundant clones make up approximately 24% of the sample. Sequencing was performed on peripheral blood. The receptors were gathered from a human donor in a cohort sampled during active COVID-19.

This clone is medium-sized within its sample. This chain links TRBV2 with TRBJ1-3; 9 bases align to TRBD1. J was trimmed by 3 bases and V by 8 bases; bases with no gene match: 8. CDR1 and CDR2 (germline): SNHLY, FYNNEI. This CDR3 spans 15 amino acids. This chain's CDR3 is CASGEQGAIGNTIYF. The CDR3 DNA sequence: TGTGCCAGCGGAGAACAGGGGGCAATTGGAAACACCATATATTTT.

The gene calls are TRBV19 and TRBJ2-5, with TRBD2 as a possible D gene (6 bases). The CDR3 length is 14 residues. Germline V gene data show CDR1 as LNHDA and CDR2 as SQIVND (reference sequence). Between the trimmed V and J ends, which lost 4 bases and 2 bases, there was a span of 11 bases. DNA of the CDR3: TGTGCCAGTAGTACCGGGGGTGTACAAGAGACCCAGTACTTC. Its protein product is CASSTGGVQETQYF. Full variable domain (outside the CDR3, taken from reference TRBV19 and TRBJ2-5): DGGITQSPKYLFRKEGQNVTLSCEQNLNHDAMYWYRQDPGQGLRLIYYSQIVNDFQKGDIAEGYSVSREKKESFPLTVTSAQKNPTAFYLCASSTGGVQETQYFGPGTRLLVL.

The chain couples TRBV4-1 to TRBJ2-3, with TRBD1 identical over 8 bases. CDR3 length: 18 residues. CDR1 is MGHRA and CDR2 is YSYEKL in the germline V gene. The J segment lost 3 bases and the V segment lost 3 bases, leaving 14 bases of the junction unmatched. The CDR3 DNA is TGCGCCAGCAGCCACAAAACAGGGGGTGCGGCTTATACAGATACGCAGTATTTT. Its translation: CASSHKTGGAAYTDTQYF.

The sample holds a few counts of this clone. The V gene is TRBV4-1, the J gene TRBJ2-1, with 14 bases aligning to TRBD2. J lost 9 bases, V lost 5 bases, and 15 bases had no gene match. Germline V gene lookup returns CDR1 MGHRA and CDR2 YSYEKL. The CDR3 is 18 amino acids. The DNA of the CDR3 is TGCGCCAGCAGCTTAGGTCGACTAGCGGGGGGGCCCCTTAGTGAGCAGTTCTTC. This codes for CASSLGRLAGGPLSEQFF.

J is TRBJ1-1 and V is TRBV18; TRBD1 matches 11 bases. The CDR3 extends over 14 amino acids. Germline V gives CDR1 KGHSH, CDR2 LQKENI. Trimming cost V 5 bases and J 4 bases; bases outside gene matches: 3. In DNA, the CDR3 is TGTGCCAGCTCAGCCGGGACAGGGGGCACTGAAGCTTTCTTT. Translating gives CASSAGTGGTEAFF.

The CDR3 nucleotides read TGTGCCAGCAGCGTTAGCGGGAGCGCAGATACGCAGTATTTT. Its translation: CASSVSGSADTQYF. This rearrangement joins TRBV5-4 to TRBJ2-3; 9 bases line up with TRBD2. V shed 4 bases and J 4 bases; nucleotides not matched to a gene: 4. This CDR3 contains 14 residues. CDR1 and CDR2 from the germline V gene are SGHNT and YYREEE (reference sequence).

This chain uses TRBV5-1 with TRBJ2-7, with a possible D match to TRBD2 (6 bases). This CDR3 region has 14 residues. Germline V CDR1 and CDR2: SGHRS, YFSETQ. Trimming shortened V by 1 base and J by 2 bases, and 10 bases separated the two germline ends. The CDR3 spells CASSLNSGTYEQYF. CDR3 sequence (DNA): TGCGCCAGCAGCTTGAATAGCGGCACCTACGAGCAGTACTTC.

V usage is TRBV6-1 and J usage is TRBJ1-1; 9 bases map to TRBD1. CDR3 length: 17 residues. Germline V gene data show CDR1 as MNHNS and CDR2 as SASEGT. Trimming at V came to 1 base and at J to 3 bases, leaving 9 bases not matched to a gene. The CDR3 DNA reads as TGTGCCAGCAGTGAAGTGGGACAGGGTCGAGGATACACTGAAGCTTTCTTT. Its protein product is CASSEVGQGRGYTEAFF.

The J gene is TRBJ2-7, the V gene TRBV3-1 (or the pseudogene TRBV3-2); no firm D call. The V gene lost 0 bases and the J gene lost 3 bases, with 9 bases spanning the gap. The CDR3 runs to 14 residues. CDR1 is LGHDT and CDR2 is YNNKEL in the germline V gene (reference sequence). This CDR3 is CASSQDMASYEQYF. The CDR3 region has the DNA TGTGCCAGCAGCCAAGATATGGCCAGCTACGAGCAGTACTTC.

V usage is TRBV7-2 and J usage is TRBJ1-5, with TRBD1 as a possible D gene (6 bases). Between the trimmed V and J ends, which lost 1 base and 2 bases, there was a span of 12 bases. The length of the CDR3 is 16 residues. Germline lookup yields CDR1 SGHTA and CDR2 FQGNSA. The CDR3 DNA reads as TGTGCCAGCAGCTTAGTGGGGGGGGCGGGCAATCAGCCCCAGCATTTT. Protein product: CASSLVGGAGNQPQHF.

This clone showed up just a few times. The CDR3 sequence is CASSLVASTDTQYF. CDR3 bases: TGTGCCAGCAGCTTAGTTGCGAGCACAGATACGCAGTATTTT. This chain joins TRBV7-2 and TRBJ2-3; D not certain. Germline CDR1 reads SGHTA; CDR2 reads FQGNSA. The V gene lost 1 base and the J gene lost 0 bases, with 5 bases spanning the gap. This CDR3 region has 14 residues.

The chain carries TRBV7-8 and TRBJ2-1, with D possibly TRBD2 on 7 matching bases. The length of the CDR3 is 14 residues. CDR1 and CDR2 from the germline V gene are SGHVS and FQNEAQ. Trimming pared 6 bases from V and 10 bases from J, leaving 19 bases between. CDR3 sequence (DNA): TGTGCCAGCAGTTCTGGCGGGGGCCGTTTAGAGCAGTTCTTC. This codes for CASSSGGGRLEQFF.

The chain uses TRBV27 and TRBJ2-1, with 10 bases aligning to TRBD2. Losses at the gene ends were 4 bases for V and 7 bases for J; bases not matched to a gene: 10. The length of the CDR3 is 16 residues. Germline V lookup: CDR1 MNHEY, CDR2 SMNVEV (reference sequence). In DNA, the CDR3 is TGTGCCAGCAGTTACCGAAGCGGGAGGGCGTTAAATGAGCAGTTCTTC. This sequence encodes CASSYRSGRALNEQFF.

The genes are TRBV5-1 and TRBJ1-5; 7 bases agree with TRBD1. The trim removed 0 bases at V and 6 bases at J, leaving 6 bases unmatched. From germline, CDR1 is SGHRS and CDR2 YFSETQ. This CDR3 region has 15 residues. CDR3 coding DNA: TGCGCCAGCAGCTTGGACGGAACAGGGGCTCAGCCCCAGCATTTT. It yields the protein CASSLDGTGAQPQHF.

The rearrangement joins TRBV5-8 to TRBJ2-3, with 7 positions matching TRBD1. The CDR3 covers 15 residues. Germline-derived CDR1 and CDR2 are SGHTS and YDEGEE. The V gene end was trimmed by 2 bases and the J gene end by 1 base; junction bases not matched to a gene: 4. CDR3 amino acids: CASSLGQARTDTQYF. The DNA of the CDR3 is TGTGCCAGCAGCTTAGGACAGGCCCGCACAGATACGCAGTATTTT. Complete variable domain (other parts from reference TRBV5-8 and TRBJ2-3): EAGVTQSPTHLIKTRGQQATLRCSPISGHTSVYWYQQALGLGLQFLLWYDEGEERNRGNFPPRFSGRQFPNYSSELNVNALELEDSALYLCASSLGQARTDTQYFGPGTRLTVL.

V and J are TRBV30 and TRBJ2-7; 8 nucleotides align to TRBD1. The V gene end was trimmed by 5 bases and the J gene end by 2 bases; junction bases not matched to a gene: 5. The germline V gene has CDR1 GTSNPN and CDR2 SVGIG (reference sequence). The CDR3 is made up of 13 amino acids. This chain's CDR3 is CAWAGQEPYEQYF. DNA for the CDR3: TGTGCCTGGGCGGGACAGGAACCCTACGAGCAGTACTTC. Filled out from reference TRBV30 and TRBJ2-7, the complete variable domain reads SQTIHQWPATLVQPVGSPLSLECTVEGTSNPNLYWYRQAAGRGLQLLFYSVGIGQISSEVPQNLSASRPQDRQFILSSKKLLLSDSGFYLCAWAGQEPYEQYFGPGTRLTVT.